The entry that follows covers one T cell receptor beta chain sequence. The antigen remains undetermined. The V gene's germline CDR1 is SGHRS and CDR2 YFSETQ. The CDR3 covers 14 residues. Trimming shortened V by 0 bases and J by 6 bases, and 12 bases separated the two germline ends. This entry comes from a study of vaccination effects on CD4 cells after COVID-19. Culture proceeded for nine to ten days, and CD4+ T cells were then isolated. This table comes from immunoSEQ multiplex PCR, and its TCRdb copy is limited to in-frame clones, with some not included. The sample yields 40,000 or so clones, over 80% seen once.

The sequencing here drew on CD4+ T cells from PBMCs cultured without peptide, taken before COVID-19 vaccination. This TCR was sampled from a human donor who received a COVID-19 vaccine. The V call is TRBV5-1, the J call TRBJ1-2, with D maybe TRBD1 (6 bases). CDR3 coding DNA: TGCGCCAGCAGCTTGGGGCAGGGGTTTGATGGCTACACCTTC. Translating gives CASSLGQGFDGYTF.